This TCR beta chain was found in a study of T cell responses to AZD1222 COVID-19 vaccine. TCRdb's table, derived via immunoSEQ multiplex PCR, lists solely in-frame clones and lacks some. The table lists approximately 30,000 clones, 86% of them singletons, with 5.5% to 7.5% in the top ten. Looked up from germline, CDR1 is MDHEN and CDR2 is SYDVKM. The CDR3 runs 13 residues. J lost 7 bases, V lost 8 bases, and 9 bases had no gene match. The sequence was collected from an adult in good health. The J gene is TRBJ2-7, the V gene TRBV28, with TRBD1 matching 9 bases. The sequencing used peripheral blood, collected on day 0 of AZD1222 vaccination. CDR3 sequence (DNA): TGTGCCAGCTACGGGACAGGGCTAGAAGAGCAGTACTTC. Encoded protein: CASYGTGLEEQYF.